The 14 T cell receptor beta chains presented below share a single source sample, sequenced in a study of blood T cell repertoires in COVID-19. Sequenced by immunoSEQ multiplex PCR; TCRdb stores in-frame clones only, minus some. The data show some 130,000 clones, 80% to 90% seen once. Sequenced input: PBMCs or T cells enriched from blood (not recorded which). The receptors stem from a man aged 40-50 years with acute COVID-19.

This chain connects TRBV29-1 to TRBJ1-1; D is ambiguous. This CDR3 has 11 amino acids. V shed 1 base and J shed 10 bases, with 10 bases lying between them. CDR1 and CDR2 from the germline V gene are SQVTM and ANQGSEA. The CDR3 loop reads CSVEVFSRAFF. As DNA, the CDR3 is TGCAGCGTTGAAGTCTTCTCCCGAGCTTTCTTT. Full variable domain (remainder filled in from reference TRBV29-1 and TRBJ1-1): SAVISQKPSRDICQRGTSLTIQCQVDSQVTMMFWYRQQPGQSLTLIATANQGSEATYESGFVIDKFPISRPNLTFSTLTVSNMSPEDSSIYLCSVEVFSRAFFGQGTRLTVV.

Remarks on this clone: Within the sample, other DNA sequences also encode this same CDR3. The chain has TRBV28 and TRBJ2-7, with D perhaps matching TRBD1 (6 bases). Between the trimmed V and J ends, which lost 5 bases and 1 base, there was a span of 9 bases. This CDR3 contains 13 residues. Per germline, CDR1 MDHEN and CDR2 SYDVKM. CDR3 sequence (DNA): TGTGCCAGCAGTCCCGGACAGTCCTACGAGCAGTACTTC. Translation: CASSPGQSYEQYF.

The V call is TRBV19, the J call TRBJ1-5; D not resolved. The CDR3 runs 13 residues. Germline CDR1 reads LNHDA; CDR2 reads SQIVND (reference sequence). Trimming cost V 6 bases and J 4 bases, with 10 bases left between them. The CDR3 here is CASRSLPNQPQHF. As DNA, the CDR3 is TGTGCCAGTAGGAGTCTACCAAATCAGCCCCAGCATTTT.

The rearrangement uses TRBV29-1 and TRBJ2-3; 9 positions agree with TRBD1. The trim removed 6 bases at V and 6 bases at J, leaving 1 base unmatched. CDR3 size: 11 residues. Germline V gene data show CDR1 as SQVTM and CDR2 as ANQGSEA. The CDR3 spells CSVDRGDTQYF. The CDR3 DNA is TGCAGCGTGGACAGGGGTGATACGCAGTATTTT.

The chain joins TRBV6-5 to TRBJ2-7, with D maybe TRBD1 (6 bases). Trimming shortened V by 6 bases and J by 2 bases, and 14 bases separated the two germline ends. CDR3 size: 14 residues. The germline gives CDR1 MNHEY, CDR2 SVGAGI. The CDR3 DNA follows: TGTGCCAGCAGCTCCGGGACACTGACCTACGAGCAGTACTTC. Translation: CASSSGTLTYEQYF.

The chain has TRBV21-1 and TRBJ2-1; the DNA was not used to check the table's D call, TRBD1. TRBV21-1 is a pseudogene. This CDR3 comprises 14 residues. DNA of the CDR3: TGTGCCAGCAGCAAACCGGGACAGGAGCATGAGCAGTTCTTC. It specifies CASSKPGQEHEQFF.

V and J are TRBV6-6 and TRBJ1-2; the match to TRBD1 covers 7 bases. The CDR3 consists of 14 residues. The V gene's germline CDR1 is MNHNY and CDR2 SVGAGI (reference sequence). J lost 2 bases, V lost 10 bases, and 10 bases had no gene match. The CDR3 protein is CATGGTANNYGYTF. CDR3 nucleotide sequence: TGTGCCACCGGAGGGACAGCGAACAACTATGGCTACACCTTC.

The chain combines TRBV19 with TRBJ2-1, with 9 positions matching TRBD1. The CDR3 runs to 15 residues. Germline lookup yields CDR1 LNHDA and CDR2 SQIVND (reference sequence). The junction had 18 bases not matched to a gene; V was cut back by 5 bases and J by 16 bases. This CDR3 reads CASSLPGQGLTGRFF. CDR3 coding DNA: TGTGCCAGTAGTCTACCGGGACAGGGCCTCACAGGACGTTTCTTC.

V and J are TRBV7-9 and TRBJ1-3; a weak D match, TRBD1 (5 bases). The CDR3 runs to 15 residues. V lost 5 bases to trimming and J lost 4 bases, with 15 bases between them. Germline values: CDR1 SEHNR, CDR2 FQNEAQ (reference sequence). CDR3 coding DNA: TGTGCCAGCAGCGCCGGGAGCGGGGGAGGAAACACCATATATTTT. Translated: CASSAGSGGGNTIYF.

This clone came up once. This rearrangement joins TRBV5-8 to TRBJ2-5; the D gene is possibly TRBD2 (5 bases). This CDR3 is built from 14 residues. Germline CDR1 is SGHTS and CDR2 is YDEGEE. The V end was cut by 3 bases, the J end by 5 bases, with 14 bases between. The CDR3 sequence: CASSSGSRWETQYF. CDR3 DNA sequence: TGTGCCAGCAGCTCGGGGAGTCGATGGGAGACCCAGTACTTC.

The rearrangement links TRBV6-5 to TRBJ2-3; D uncertain. Germline CDR1 is MNHEY and CDR2 is SVGAGI. The V end was cut by 6 bases, the J end by 3 bases, with 4 bases between. The CDR3 contains 11 residues. CDR3 sequence (DNA): TGTGCCAGCAGCTCGACAGATACGCAGTATTTT. Translation gives CASSSTDTQYF.

This clone appeared a single time. The rearrangement uses TRBV9 and TRBJ1-5, with 10 bases fitting TRBD1. This CDR3 is built from 16 residues. V lost 3 bases, J lost 2 bases, and 5 bases stayed unmatched. Germline V lookup: CDR1 SGDLS, CDR2 YYNGEE. The CDR3 nucleotides are TGTGCCAGCAGCGCGACAGGGGGCGAAGGCAATCAGCCCCAGCATTTT. Its translation: CASSATGGEGNQPQHF.

In the case of this clone: Other nucleotide sequences in the sample specify the same CDR3. The rearrangement links TRBV13 to TRBJ1-2; TRBD1 aligns across 8 bases. The CDR3 loop spans 14 amino acids. Per germline, CDR1 PRHDT and CDR2 FYEKMQ (reference sequence). V trimming: 5 bases; J trimming: 2 bases; junction bases outside the gene matches: 4. In DNA, the CDR3 is TGTGCCAGCAGCGTCTGGACAGGGAACTATGGCTACACCTTC. This encodes CASSVWTGNYGYTF. Full variable domain (missing parts from reference TRBV13 and TRBJ1-2): AAGVIQSPRHLIKEKRETATLKCYPIPRHDTVYWYQQGPGQDPQFLISFYEKMQSDKGSIPDRFSAQQFSDYHSELNMSSLELGDSALYFCASSVWTGNYGYTFGSGTRLTVV.

This clone was recorded only once. The chain joins TRBV27 to TRBJ1-1; unclear D gene. Germline values: CDR1 MNHEY, CDR2 SMNVEV (reference sequence). V was shortened by 5 bases and J by 4 bases, with 14 bases between the two germline ends. This CDR3 has 14 residues. The chain's CDR3 is CASSPRPAGTEAFF. The CDR3 nucleotides are TGTGCCAGCAGTCCCCGTCCGGCAGGCACTGAAGCTTTCTTT.